A selection of T cell receptor beta chains follows, all from one sample in a study of cytomegalovirus exposure and HLA in healthy donors. This table comes from immunoSEQ multiplex PCR, and its TCRdb copy is limited to in-frame clones, with some not included. The sample has 150,000 to 190,000 clones, about three quarters seen once. Sequencing input: PBMCs. The receptors were gathered from a man aged 18-30 years in good health and CMV-seronegative. The CDR3 runs from the conserved cysteine through the conserved F or W. A D gene is named only where the DNA matches it firmly. Some rows mark clone size as missing; the rest say once, few, many or name a class of expanded clone.

CDR3nt: TGCAGCGTCAGACACGTAGTCATGAACACTGAAGCTTTCTTT
CDR3aa: CSVRHVVMNTEAFF
abundance: once
len: 14
d_gene: NA
v_gene: TRBV29-1
j_gene: TRBJ1-1

CDR3nt: TGTGCCAGCAGCGTAGGCGGGAGGGGCTACAATGAGCAGTTCTTC
CDR3aa: CASSVGGRGYNEQFF
abundance: NA
len: 15
d_gene: TRBD2
v_gene: TRBV9
j_gene: TRBJ2-1

CDR3nt: TGTGCCAGCAGTTTAGGCCGTCAAGAGACCCAGTACTTC
CDR3aa: CASSLGRQETQYF
abundance: NA
len: 13
d_gene: NA
v_gene: TRBV27
j_gene: TRBJ2-5

CDR3nt: TGTGCCAGCAGCGAAGACAGGGGACCGGCTGGAAACACCATATATTTT
CDR3aa: CASSEDRGPAGNTIYF
abundance: NA
len: 16
d_gene: TRBD1
v_gene: TRBV28
j_gene: TRBJ1-3

CDR3nt: TGCAGTGCTAGTCACCGGTTGCAGTACTTC
CDR3aa: CSASHRLQYF
abundance: few
len: 10
d_gene: NA
v_gene: TRBV20-1
j_gene: TRBJ2-7

CDR3nt: TGTGCCAGCCAGGGGTGGGAAGCCAAAAACATTCAGTACTTC
CDR3aa: CASQGWEAKNIQYF
abundance: NA
len: 14
d_gene: NA
v_gene: TRBV28
j_gene: TRBJ2-4

CDR3nt: TGTGCCAGCAGTGACGGGGGTGGCGACGAGCAGTACTTC
CDR3aa: CASSDGGGDEQYF
abundance: NA
len: 13
d_gene: NA
v_gene: TRBV27
j_gene: TRBJ2-7

CDR3nt: TGTGCCAGCCTCCCGCTTGGGGGGAAGGAGACCCAGTACTTC
CDR3aa: CASLPLGGKETQYF
abundance: once
len: 14
d_gene: NA
v_gene: TRBV7-8
j_gene: TRBJ2-5

CDR3nt: TGTGCCAGCAGCTTTAAAGAGACCCAGTACTTC
CDR3aa: CASSFKETQYF
abundance: NA
len: 11
d_gene: NA
v_gene: TRBV7-2
j_gene: TRBJ2-5

CDR3nt: TGTGCCAGCAGCTTGGGACAGATTGCCTACAATGAGCAGTTCTTC
CDR3aa: CASSLGQIAYNEQFF
abundance: NA
len: 15
d_gene: TRBD1
v_gene: TRBV7-9
j_gene: TRBJ2-1

CDR3nt: TGTGCCAGCAGTCCTCGCGGGGAAGGCACAGATACGCAGTATTTT
CDR3aa: CASSPRGEGTDTQYF
abundance: NA
len: 15
d_gene: NA
v_gene: TRBV28
j_gene: TRBJ2-3

CDR3nt: TGTGCCAGCAGCTTAGGGCGCGGGACAGGATCCTACGAGCAGTACTTC
CDR3aa: CASSLGRGTGSYEQYF
abundance: NA
len: 16
d_gene: TRBD1
v_gene: TRBV7-6
j_gene: TRBJ2-7

CDR3nt: TGTGCCAGCAGTCCCCTAAGTAGCAGCGGACGCACAGATACGCAGTATTTT
CDR3aa: CASSPLSSSGRTDTQYF
abundance: once
len: 17
d_gene: NA
v_gene: TRBV27
j_gene: TRBJ2-3

CDR3nt: TGTGCCAGCAGTTACTCGTTGTGGGAGGTCACTGAAGCTTTCTTT
CDR3aa: CASSYSLWEVTEAFF
abundance: NA
len: 15
d_gene: NA
v_gene: TRBV6-5
j_gene: TRBJ1-1

CDR3nt: TGTGCCAGCAGTTTATGGGTAGCGGGATCCAGGAATGAGCAGTTCTTC
CDR3aa: CASSLWVAGSRNEQFF
abundance: NA
len: 16
d_gene: TRBD2
v_gene: TRBV28
j_gene: TRBJ2-1

CDR3nt: TGTGCCATCAGTGAGCCTGAGAGGGGGCGAGCTGAAGCTTTCTTT
CDR3aa: CAISEPERGRAEAFF
abundance: NA
len: 15
d_gene: TRBD1
v_gene: TRBV10-3
j_gene: TRBJ1-1

CDR3nt: TGTGCCAGCAGGGGGAGGGACGTTATAGATTCACCCCTCCACTTT
CDR3aa: CASRGRDVIDSPLHF
abundance: few
len: 15
d_gene: NA
v_gene: TRBV6-4
j_gene: TRBJ1-6

CDR3nt: TGCGCCAGCAGCCCCCAACAGTTGAACACTGAAGCTTTCTTT
CDR3aa: CASSPQQLNTEAFF
abundance: NA
len: 14
d_gene: NA
v_gene: TRBV5-1
j_gene: TRBJ1-1

CDR3nt: TGTGCCAGCAGCGCCGGAGAGGGCGAGCAGTACTTC
CDR3aa: CASSAGEGEQYF
abundance: once
len: 12
d_gene: NA
v_gene: TRBV5-4
j_gene: TRBJ2-7

CDR3nt: TGTGCCAGCAGCCCAAACCCTAGGAGGGTGGGTAGCGGGAGTATGGTTGAGCAGTTCTTC
CDR3aa: CASSPNPRRVGSGSMVEQFF
abundance: few
len: 20
d_gene: TRBD2
v_gene: TRBV9
j_gene: TRBJ2-1

CDR3nt: TGTGCCTGGAGTGTACAGGGCAATCAGCCCCAGCATTTT
CDR3aa: CAWSVQGNQPQHF
abundance: NA
len: 13
d_gene: NA
v_gene: TRBV30
j_gene: TRBJ1-5

CDR3nt: TGTGCCACGACCCTCCGAGCGGGAGGGCGAGGTACGCAGTATTTT
CDR3aa: CATTLRAGGRGTQYF
abundance: few
len: 15
d_gene: TRBD2
v_gene: TRBV28
j_gene: TRBJ2-3

CDR3nt: TGTGCCAGCAGCCGAGGGCGTTACTACGAGCAGTACTTC
CDR3aa: CASSRGRYYEQYF
abundance: NA
len: 13
d_gene: NA
v_gene: TRBV28
j_gene: TRBJ2-7

CDR3nt: TGCGCCAGCAGTTACCCGGGACTAGCGGGAAACGAGCAGTACTTC
CDR3aa: CASSYPGLAGNEQYF
abundance: NA
len: 15
d_gene: TRBD2
v_gene: TRBV4-1
j_gene: TRBJ2-7

CDR3nt: TGTGCCAGCAGCTCACGGGACAGGGGTGGGCAGCCCCAGCATTTT
CDR3aa: CASSSRDRGGQPQHF
abundance: NA
len: 15
d_gene: TRBD1
v_gene: TRBV5-6
j_gene: TRBJ1-5

CDR3nt: TGTGCCAGTAGTCTGGGGAGCTCCTACAATGAGCAGTTCTTC
CDR3aa: CASSLGSSYNEQFF
abundance: NA
len: 14
d_gene: NA
v_gene: TRBV19
j_gene: TRBJ2-1

CDR3nt: TGCGCCAGCAGCCAAGAAGTCGGGACAGGGGGTGAAAAACTGTTTTTT
CDR3aa: CASSQEVGTGGEKLFF
abundance: medium-sized
len: 16
d_gene: TRBD1
v_gene: TRBV4-3
j_gene: TRBJ1-4

CDR3nt: TGTGCCAGCACTCTACAGGGTTTTGACGCTGAAGCTTTCTTT
CDR3aa: CASTLQGFDAEAFF
abundance: NA
len: 14
d_gene: NA
v_gene: TRBV7-9
j_gene: TRBJ1-1

CDR3nt: TGTGCCAGCAGCTACCAGGGTGGGAAGAGTTACGAGCAGTACTTC
CDR3aa: CASSYQGGKSYEQYF
abundance: NA
len: 15
d_gene: NA
v_gene: TRBV13
j_gene: TRBJ2-7

CDR3nt: TGTGCCAGCAGTGCGGACAGGGGGGGGGTTGGCTCCTACAATGAGCAGTTCTTC
CDR3aa: CASSADRGGVGSYNEQFF
abundance: once
len: 18
d_gene: TRBD1
v_gene: TRBV6-1
j_gene: TRBJ2-1

CDR3nt: TGTGCCAGCTCACCACCGAGCGGGGACCTCTCCTACGAGCAGTACTTC
CDR3aa: CASSPPSGDLSYEQYF
abundance: NA
len: 16
d_gene: TRBD2
v_gene: TRBV18
j_gene: TRBJ2-7

CDR3nt: TGCAGTGCTCTCGACAGGGGCGAGCAGTACTTC
CDR3aa: CSALDRGEQYF
abundance: NA
len: 11
d_gene: TRBD1
v_gene: TRBV20-1
j_gene: TRBJ2-7

CDR3nt: TGCAGCGTCGAACTCAAGGGGGCGATCTACAATGAGCAGTTCTTC
CDR3aa: CSVELKGAIYNEQFF
abundance: NA
len: 15
d_gene: TRBD1
v_gene: TRBV29-1
j_gene: TRBJ2-1

CDR3nt: TGTGCCAGCAGTCTGCCGACAGGGCGGTATGGCTACACCTTC
CDR3aa: CASSLPTGRYGYTF
abundance: few
len: 14
d_gene: TRBD1
v_gene: TRBV28
j_gene: TRBJ1-2

CDR3nt: TGTGCCAGCAGGGAGGGGACCCACGAGCAGTACTTC
CDR3aa: CASREGTHEQYF
abundance: NA
len: 12
d_gene: NA
v_gene: TRBV2
j_gene: TRBJ2-7

CDR3nt: TGTGCCAGCAGATCGCAGGGGAAACAAGAGACCCAGTACTTC
CDR3aa: CASRSQGKQETQYF
abundance: NA
len: 14
d_gene: NA
v_gene: TRBV21-1
j_gene: TRBJ2-5

CDR3nt: TGCGCCAGCAGCCAAGCTGGCGGAGGAGACTCTGGGGCCAACGTCCTGACTTTC
CDR3aa: CASSQAGGGDSGANVLTF
abundance: few
len: 18
d_gene: NA
v_gene: TRBV4-3
j_gene: TRBJ2-6

CDR3nt: TGTGCCAGCAGCTGGGACAAAGAGACCCAGTACTTC
CDR3aa: CASSWDKETQYF
abundance: NA
len: 12
d_gene: NA
v_gene: TRBV5-6
j_gene: TRBJ2-5

CDR3nt: TGTGCCAGCAGCTTAGGGAGCGGGAGGCTACTCGGTGGGGAGCTGTTTTTT
CDR3aa: CASSLGSGRLLGGELFF
abundance: few
len: 17
d_gene: TRBD2
v_gene: TRBV7-8
j_gene: TRBJ2-2

CDR3nt: TGTGCCAGCAGCCCCTCCCGGGACACCCCTCTGGGCTACACCTTC
CDR3aa: CASSPSRDTPLGYTF
abundance: few
len: 15
d_gene: NA
v_gene: TRBV7-2
j_gene: TRBJ1-2

CDR3nt: TGCGCCAGCAGCCAAGATCAGCGGGATATCTACGAGCAGTACTTC
CDR3aa: CASSQDQRDIYEQYF
abundance: few
len: 15
d_gene: TRBD2
v_gene: TRBV4-3
j_gene: TRBJ2-7

CDR3nt: TGTGCCAGCAGCTTGGAGAGCGGGAGCCATGAGCAGTTCTTC
CDR3aa: CASSLESGSHEQFF
abundance: NA
len: 14
d_gene: TRBD2
v_gene: TRBV5-4
j_gene: TRBJ2-1

CDR3nt: TGTGCCAGCAGCGTAGTCCGGGAGGGAAACACCGGGGAGCTGTTTTTT
CDR3aa: CASSVVREGNTGELFF
abundance: few
len: 16
d_gene: TRBD2
v_gene: TRBV9
j_gene: TRBJ2-2

CDR3nt: TGTGCCAGCAGACTCAGGGAGAACACTGAAGCTTTCTTT
CDR3aa: CASRLRENTEAFF
abundance: NA
len: 13
d_gene: NA
v_gene: TRBV6-5
j_gene: TRBJ1-1

CDR3nt: TGTGCCAGCAGTGAAAATGTTCTAGCGGACCCCAAAAACATTCAGTACTTC
CDR3aa: CASSENVLADPKNIQYF
abundance: NA
len: 17
d_gene: TRBD2
v_gene: TRBV2
j_gene: TRBJ2-4

CDR3nt: TGCGCCAGCAGCACCGGGACAGGGAGTAGCAACGAGCAGTACTTC
CDR3aa: CASSTGTGSSNEQYF
abundance: NA
len: 15
d_gene: TRBD1
v_gene: TRBV5-1
j_gene: TRBJ2-7

CDR3nt: TGTGCCAGCAGCTTGTGGGAGTCCGAGCAGTACTTC
CDR3aa: CASSLWESEQYF
abundance: few
len: 12
d_gene: NA
v_gene: TRBV5-6
j_gene: TRBJ2-7

CDR3nt: TGCGCCAGCAGCCAAGATCTCCCGAACTTAAACTATGGCTACACCTTC
CDR3aa: CASSQDLPNLNYGYTF
abundance: NA
len: 16
d_gene: NA
v_gene: TRBV4-3
j_gene: TRBJ1-2

CDR3nt: TGCGCCAGCAGCTTCGGAGCGGGAGCGAACACCGGGGAGCTGTTTTTT
CDR3aa: CASSFGAGANTGELFF
abundance: NA
len: 16
d_gene: TRBD2
v_gene: TRBV5-1
j_gene: TRBJ2-2

CDR3nt: TGCGCCAGCAGCCAAGATGGGACAGGGGGCGATCAGACCCAGTACTTC
CDR3aa: CASSQDGTGGDQTQYF
abundance: NA
len: 16
d_gene: TRBD1
v_gene: TRBV4-3
j_gene: TRBJ2-5

CDR3nt: TGTGCCAGCAGTCCTCGGGACAGGGGAACCGAGCAGTACTTC
CDR3aa: CASSPRDRGTEQYF
abundance: few
len: 14
d_gene: TRBD1
v_gene: TRBV2
j_gene: TRBJ2-7

CDR3nt: TGTGCCAGCAGACTCGGAAGGGGGAACACTGAAGCTTTCTTT
CDR3aa: CASRLGRGNTEAFF
abundance: once
len: 14
d_gene: NA
v_gene: TRBV6-5
j_gene: TRBJ1-1

CDR3nt: TGTGCCAGCAGTTTGACTGAGGGCAGCGACGAGCAGTACTTC
CDR3aa: CASSLTEGSDEQYF
abundance: once
len: 14
d_gene: NA
v_gene: TRBV6-5
j_gene: TRBJ2-7

CDR3nt: TGTGCCAGTAGTAAGGGACAGGGTGTTACCCTGCAGCCCCAGCATTTT
CDR3aa: CASSKGQGVTLQPQHF
abundance: NA
len: 16
d_gene: TRBD1
v_gene: TRBV19
j_gene: TRBJ1-5

CDR3nt: TGTGCCAGCAGCCCGGGACTAGCGGGAGATCAGGCCCAGTACTTC
CDR3aa: CASSPGLAGDQAQYF
abundance: once
len: 15
d_gene: TRBD2
v_gene: TRBV7-9
j_gene: TRBJ2-5

CDR3nt: TGTGCCAGCTCACGGGACAGCTACGAGCAGTACTTC
CDR3aa: CASSRDSYEQYF
abundance: NA
len: 12
d_gene: TRBD1
v_gene: TRBV18
j_gene: TRBJ2-7

CDR3nt: TGTGCCAGCAGCGTAGGAGGGTTGGGTGGCTACACCTTC
CDR3aa: CASSVGGLGGYTF
abundance: few
len: 13
d_gene: NA
v_gene: TRBV9
j_gene: TRBJ1-2